This TCR beta chain was identified during a study of shared clonotypes between healthy human individuals. Study results and limitations: Clonotype sharing among donors, it was expected, would be affected by sequencing depth.

About this clone itself: Antigen unknown.

The method was immunoSEQ multiplex PCR; TCRdb's version includes in-frame clones alone and lacks a portion of them. The sample includes approximately 480,000 clones, over 60% of them seen just once. The length of the CDR3 is 17 residues. Trimming took 4 bases from V and 2 from J; bases not matched to a gene: 11. Germline CDR1 and CDR2: SNHLY and FYNNEI. The receptor was derived from a middle-aged woman in good health. Some clones in this sample may be carry-over from other donors' samples. The V and J genes are TRBV2 and TRBJ2-5, with 9 nucleotides matching TRBD2. Sequencing used PBMCs. The CDR3 protein is CASSGGGLALLQETQYF. The CDR3 nucleotides are TGTGCCAGCAGTGGGGGGGGACTAGCCCTACTACAAGAGACCCAGTACTTC.